The rows below give T cell receptor beta chains drawn from one sample of a study of shared clonotypes between healthy human individuals. TCRdb keeps only in-frame clones here, not all; method: immunoSEQ multiplex PCR. The sample shows more than 2,000,000 clones, 90% to 95% of them seen only once. The material sequenced was naive CD4+ T cells from PBMCs. The receptors were gathered from a man aged 18 to 29 in good health. Some clones in this sample may be carry-over from other donors' samples. CDR3s include the opening cysteine and the closing phenylalanine or tryptophan.

cdr3_aa | v_call | cdr3_length
CASSPGRLGNEQYF | TRBV5-1 | 14
CATSRGDNRYQPQHF | TRBV15 | 15
CASRDRGLPGANVLTF | TRBV19 | 16
CASSSTADQETQYF | TRBV5-4 | 14
CASSPPDRGRLITDTQYF | TRBV18 | 18
CASSYTGYEQYF | TRBV7-2 | 12
CASSPPTPYEQYF | TRBV28 | 13
CASSPIPTIGTQYF | TRBV18 | 14
CASSLDQGEGYEQYF | TRBV5-1 | 15
CASSSGVRAYEQYF | TRBV5-1 | 14
CASSSPSRGEKLFF | TRBV27 | 14
CATSRETGARTDTQYF | TRBV15 | 16
CASSFPPNQPQHF | TRBV28 | 13
CASSFTDNQPQHF | TRBV11-2 | 13
CASSYLRTGQAFF | TRBV6-5 | 13
CASSLGQRSYNEQFF | TRBV4-1 | 15
CASSTRLAGVNEQFF | TRBV5-4 | 15
CASSDMRGSYEQYF | TRBV6-1 | 14
CAIRGDNEKLFF | TRBV10-3 | 12
CASRSRTGRTEAFF | TRBV5-1 | 14
CATSWGPHQPQHF | TRBV15 | 13
CASSQPGHIYEQYF | TRBV4-3 | 14
CASSLGTPHSYEQYF | TRBV28 | 15
CASSSPRDITDTQYF | TRBV6-5 | 15
CASGVVDNSIYEQYF | TRBV5-6 | 15
CASSYGDSLGRNTIYF | TRBV10-2 | 16
CASSFLRPGALGANVLTF | TRBV7-6 | 18
CASRGGETGGYTF | TRBV28 | 13
CASSYRNQPQHF | TRBV5-8 | 12
CASSQDRGRGKLFF | TRBV6-5 | 14
CASSLVDGEQFF | TRBV7-9 | 12
CASSPGGPRETQYF | TRBV5-4 | 14
CASSLLPGGETQYF | TRBV5-1 | 14
CASSLDRAQGNF | TRBV7-9 | 12
CAWSPGANYGYTF | TRBV30 | 13
CASSLPALHQPQHF | TRBV28 | 14
CASSPLQDLPTGEQYF | TRBV18 | 16
CARQSEEKLFF | TRBV30 | 11
CASSPSQGRGYEQYF | TRBV18 | 15
CASSTTGSGANVLTF | TRBV6-6 | 15
CASSYRQGVYGYTF | TRBV6-5 | 14
CASSSGILNYGYTF | TRBV7-2 | 14
CARSWSQPQHF | TRBV5-3 | 11
CAQGINTDTQYF | TRBV30 | 12
CASSDPTGFKTQYF | TRBV7-9 | 14
CASSLGRGDEAFF | TRBV27 | 13
CASSPPRGGKGPNEQFF | TRBV9 | 17